This TCR beta chain was recorded in a study of OX40 agonist ivuxolimab in advanced cancers. Study-wide points: CD8+ T cells averaged more expanded clones than CD4+.

The timepoints at which blood was sampled were baseline, cycle 4 day 1, and cycle 7 day 1. A remark on this clone: Its target is not known.

Generated by immunoSEQ multiplex PCR, the TCRdb table keeps only in-frame clones and is missing some. The profile shows 45,000 to 55,000 clones, approximately 80% of them singletons. With V trimmed by 2 bases and J by 6 bases, 16 bases remained unmatched. In germline, CDR1 is MNHNS, CDR2 SASEGT. CDR3 size: 20 residues. The material sequenced was CD4+ or CD8+ T cells sorted from blood, taken in a trial of the OX40 agonist ivuxolimab. This chain joins TRBV6-1 and TRBJ2-1, with 13 bases aligning to TRBD2. This clonotype originated in an adult with an advanced solid tumor such as melanoma, head and neck, liver or kidney cancer. CDR3 sequence: CASSESGTVDWTSGSNEQFF. The CDR3 region has the DNA TGTGCCAGCAGTGAATCGGGGACGGTAGACTGGACTAGCGGGAGCAATGAGCAGTTCTTC.